One sample yielded the 23 T cell receptor beta chains listed below, sequenced in a study of T cell changes during pregnancy in multiple sclerosis (dated by TCRdb to between 2018 and 2021). Library construction relied on the immunoSEQ multiplex PCR assay. TCRdb stores this immuneACCESS table with in-frame sequences only. Part of the clones is absent; in the studies checked, under half of the shortfall reflects unresolved V genes, and no reason is known for the rest. The sample table contains tens of thousands of clones; only one count was recorded for about 90% of them. The ten largest clonotypes hold less than 0.65% of the sample. The sequenced sample was CD4+ T cells from peripheral blood mononuclear cells, obtained in the third trimester of pregnancy. The receptors stem from a female donor with multiple sclerosis, enrolled in a pregnancy study.

The chain employs TRBV28 and TRBJ2-1, with D possibly matching TRBD2 (5 bases). Germline CDR1 MDHEN, CDR2 SYDVKM. The V and J ends lost 5 bases and 6 bases respectively, with 17 bases between them. There are 15 residues in the CDR3. The CDR3 region is CASSQRTGYPNEQFF. Written as DNA, the CDR3 is TGTGCCAGCAGTCAGCGGACGGGCTACCCCAATGAGCAGTTCTTC.

J is TRBJ1-3 and V is TRBV28, with D possibly TRBD1 on 6 matching bases. The V end lost 5 bases, the J end lost 1 base, and 18 bases lay between the germline ends. The germline V gene has CDR1 MDHEN and CDR2 SYDVKM. This CDR3 region has 17 residues. The CDR3 coding sequence is TGTGCCAGCAGTGGGGGGGCCAGTAGTCAATCTGGAAACACCATATATTTT. It encodes CASSGGASSQSGNTIYF.

The chain links TRBV5-1 to TRBJ2-1; the match to TRBD2 covers 11 bases. Trimming removed 0 bases from V and 3 bases from J; junction bases left unmatched: 5. There are 17 residues in the CDR3. Germline-derived CDR1 and CDR2 are SGHRS and YFSETQ. CDR3 DNA: TGCGCCAGCAGCTTGGGGGTTAGCGGGAGGGTCTACAATGAGCAGTTCTTC. Translation gives CASSLGVSGRVYNEQFF. The entire variable domain, with the rest obtained from reference TRBV5-1 and TRBJ2-1, is as follows: KAGVTQTPRYLIKTRGQQVTLSCSPISGHRSVSWYQQTPGQGLQFLFEYFSETQRNKGNFPGRFSGRQFSNSRSEMNVSTLELGDSALYLCASSLGVSGRVYNEQFFGPGTRLTVL.

The genes are TRBV7-2 and TRBJ2-6; 7 nucleotides agree with TRBD1. After removal of 5 bases from V and 2 bases from J, the junction contained 3 bases not matched to a gene. Germline V gene sequence: CDR1 SGHTA, CDR2 FQGNSA. The CDR3 consists of 15 residues. CDR3 loop: CASSLDRAGANVLTF. The DNA of the CDR3 is TGTGCCAGCAGCCTCGACAGGGCTGGGGCCAACGTCCTGACTTTC.

V is TRBV10-2 and J is TRBJ2-5; 14 nucleotides agree with TRBD2. Trimming cost V 4 bases and J 2 bases; bases outside gene matches: 9. CDR1 and CDR2 (germline): WSHSY, SAAADI. The length of the CDR3 is 18 residues. The CDR3 protein is CASSGRLAGGAFQETQYF. Here the CDR3 DNA reads TGCGCCAGCAGTGGCCGACTAGCGGGGGGGGCCTTTCAAGAGACCCAGTACTTC.

The chain uses TRBV4-3 and TRBJ2-1; 11 bases are a match to TRBD2. V trimming: 0 bases; J trimming: 12 bases; junction bases outside the gene matches: 7. Germline V lookup: CDR1 LGHNA, CDR2 YSLEER. The CDR3 extends over 15 amino acids. The CDR3 loop is CASSQDRLAGWRQFF. CDR3 DNA sequence: TGCGCCAGCAGCCAAGATCGACTAGCGGGATGGCGGCAGTTCTTC.

This clone has a handful of counts. The chain uses TRBV4-3 and TRBJ2-7; D possibly corresponds to TRBD1 (5 bases). The CDR3 is 13 amino acids. The germline V gene encodes CDR1 LGHNA and CDR2 YSLEER. Trimming took 1 base from V and 7 from J, leaving 11 bases between them. The CDR3 DNA is TGCGCCAGCAGCCAAGGCAGGGCTGGGGAGCAGTACTTC. Translated, it gives CASSQGRAGEQYF.

The chain combines TRBV29-1 with TRBJ1-2; D is unclear. CDR1 and CDR2 from the germline V gene are SQVTM and ANQGSEA. The V gene lost 5 bases and the J gene lost 7 bases, with 11 bases spanning the gap. The CDR3 totals 11 residues. The DNA for the CDR3 is TGCAGCGTTCTGGGCGATGGTGGCTACACCTTC. Residues: CSVLGDGGYTF.

The chain combines TRBV9 with TRBJ2-2; D is uncertain. Germline loops: CDR1 SGDLS, CDR2 YYNGEE. This CDR3 comprises 13 residues. Trimming left V 3 bases short and J 7 bases short, with 10 bases between. CDR3 bases: TGTGCCAGCAGCGCAGGAACGATCGGGGAGCTGTTTTTT. Its translation is CASSAGTIGELFF.

DNA of the CDR3: TGTGCCAGCAGTCGACCGGGACAGGGAGACAATGAGCAGTTCTTC. Protein: CASSRPGQGDNEQFF. This rearrangement joins TRBV28 to TRBJ2-1; 9 nucleotides line up with TRBD1. With V trimmed by 5 bases and J by 5 bases, 7 bases remained unmatched. Germline lookup yields CDR1 MDHEN and CDR2 SYDVKM. The CDR3 is 15 residues long.

The J gene is TRBJ2-1, the V gene TRBV5-1; 11 bases line up with TRBD2. Germline trimming cut 5 bases from V and 6 bases from J; bases unmatched to any gene: 4. The germline gives CDR1 SGHRS, CDR2 YFSETQ. The CDR3 has 14 amino acids. The CDR3 here is CASRTSGSFNEQFF. The DNA for the CDR3 is TGCGCCAGCAGAACTAGCGGGAGTTTCAATGAGCAGTTCTTC.

This clone was observed a handful of times. This chain uses TRBV29-1 with TRBJ2-1; D unresolved. The CDR3 has 11 residues. The V end lost 4 bases, the J end lost 6 bases, and 7 bases lay between the germline ends. Germline CDR1 and CDR2: SQVTM and ANQGSEA. The CDR3 loop is CSVGSSNEQFF. DNA for the CDR3: TGCAGCGTTGGTAGCAGCAATGAGCAGTTCTTC.

The count of this clone is one. The rearrangement joins TRBV19 to TRBJ2-7; TRBD2 agrees at 11 bases. Looked up from germline, CDR1 is LNHDA and CDR2 is SQIVND (reference sequence). This CDR3 has 17 residues. Trimming took 7 bases from V and 4 from J; bases not matched to a gene: 15. Written as DNA, the CDR3 is TGTGCCAGTACCCATATTCCACCTAGCGGGAGGTTGTACGAGCAGTACTTC. Its translation: CASTHIPPSGRLYEQYF.

The V gene is TRBV5-1, the J gene TRBJ1-5; 8 nucleotides match TRBD1. The CDR3 totals 17 residues. J was trimmed by 0 bases and V by 0 bases; bases with no gene match: 5. Germline-derived CDR1 and CDR2 are SGHRS and YFSETQ. The CDR3 is CASSLVGQGGSNQPQHF. The CDR3 coding sequence is TGCGCCAGCAGCTTGGTAGGACAGGGTGGTAGCAATCAGCCCCAGCATTTT.

The chain joins TRBV6-4 to TRBJ2-1; D possibly corresponds to TRBD1 (5 bases). Germline lookup yields CDR1 MRHNA and CDR2 SNTAGT. Trimming stripped 2 bases from V and 1 base from J, with 12 bases between. The CDR3 loop spans 16 amino acids. This CDR3 is CASSDMAGSSYNEQFF. CDR3 DNA sequence: TGTGCCAGCAGTGACATGGCAGGGTCGTCCTACAATGAGCAGTTCTTC.

The gene calls are TRBV6-1 and TRBJ2-7; 9 nucleotides match TRBD2. CDR1 and CDR2 (germline): MNHNS, SASEGT. V lost 4 bases, J lost 5 bases, and 6 bases stayed unmatched. The CDR3 covers 14 residues. CDR3 coding DNA: TGTGCCAGCAGTGTTGCGGGAGGGGTAGACGAGCAGTACTTC. Translated: CASSVAGGVDEQYF.

The CDR3 nucleotides read TGTGCCAGCAGCTTGGACAGGGGGCTTTTTCAGCCCCAGCATTTT. This encodes CASSLDRGLFQPQHF. This chain connects TRBV5-5 to TRBJ1-5, with TRBD1 matching over 9 bases. V trimming: 0 bases; J trimming: 6 bases; junction bases outside the gene matches: 4. The CDR3 totals 15 residues. Germline V lookup: CDR1 SGHKS, CDR2 YYEKEE (reference sequence).

As DNA, the CDR3 is TGTGCCAGCAGAGGGACAGGGGACGAGCAGTACTTC. As protein: CASRGTGDEQYF. This chain connects TRBV28 to TRBJ2-7, with 10 bases aligning to TRBD1. The CDR3 is 12 amino acids. The germline CDR1 and CDR2 sequences are MDHEN and SYDVKM. J gave up 5 bases and V 6 bases, and 1 base lay outside the gene matches.

The V and J genes are TRBV2 and TRBJ2-2; 8 bases agree with TRBD1. The V gene end was trimmed by 3 bases and the J gene end by 5 bases; junction bases not matched to a gene: 5. Germline CDR1 is SNHLY and CDR2 is FYNNEI. The CDR3 consists of 15 residues. CDR3 in DNA: TGTGCCAGCAGTGAGGGGGACAGGAGAACCGGGGAGCTGTTTTTT. Encoded protein: CASSEGDRRTGELFF.

This chain links TRBV18 with TRBJ2-1; 7 bases line up with TRBD2. The ends lost 3 bases at V and 6 bases at J; junction bases unmatched: 5. Germline loops: CDR1 KGHSH, CDR2 LQKENI. The CDR3 runs 14 residues. The CDR3 nucleotides read TGTGCCAGCTCACCTTCACAGCGGGGCAATGAGCAGTTCTTC. Its translation is CASSPSQRGNEQFF.

The chain combines TRBV2 with TRBJ1-2; the D is unclear. CDR1 and CDR2 (germline): SNHLY, FYNNEI. The CDR3 is 14 residues long. V dropped 2 bases and J dropped 1 base, with 8 bases sitting between them. Written as DNA, the CDR3 is TGTGCCAGCAGTGAAACCAGAGGTAACTATGGCTACACCTTC. Amino acid sequence: CASSETRGNYGYTF.

The rearrangement uses TRBV10-2 and TRBJ2-7; 11 nucleotides align to TRBD2. The CDR3 has 13 residues. Germline trimming cut 8 bases from V and 2 bases from J; bases unmatched to any gene: 2. Germline V lookup: CDR1 WSHSY, CDR2 SAAADI. This chain's CDR3 is CASQGLAAYEQYF. The DNA of the CDR3 is TGCGCCAGCCAGGGACTAGCGGCCTACGAGCAGTACTTC.

The J gene is TRBJ2-7, the V gene TRBV30; D is unresolved. Looked up from germline, CDR1 is GTSNPN and CDR2 is SVGIG (reference sequence). Trimming shortened V by 2 bases and J by 0 bases, and 5 bases separated the two germline ends. The CDR3 covers 12 residues. The CDR3 sequence: CAWSTVSYEQYF. In nucleotides, the CDR3 is TGTGCCTGGAGTACTGTCTCCTACGAGCAGTACTTC.